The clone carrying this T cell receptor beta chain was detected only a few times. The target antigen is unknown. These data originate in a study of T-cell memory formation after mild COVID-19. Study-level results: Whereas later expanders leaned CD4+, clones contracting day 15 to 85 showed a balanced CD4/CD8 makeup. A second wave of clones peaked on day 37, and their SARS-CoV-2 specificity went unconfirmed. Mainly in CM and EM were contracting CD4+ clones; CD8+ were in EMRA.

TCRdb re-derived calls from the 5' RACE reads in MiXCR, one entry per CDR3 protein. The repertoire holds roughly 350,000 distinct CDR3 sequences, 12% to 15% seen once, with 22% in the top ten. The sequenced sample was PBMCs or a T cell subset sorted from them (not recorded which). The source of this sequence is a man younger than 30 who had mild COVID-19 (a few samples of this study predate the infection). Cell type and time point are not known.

The CDR3 spells CSVKDNHSTDTQYF. CDR3 nucleotide sequence: TGCAGCGTCAAGGACAACCATAGCACAGATACGCAGTATTTT. The chain has TRBV29-1 and TRBJ2-3; D might be TRBD1 (5 bases). The CDR3 is 14 residues long. Germline CDR1 and CDR2: SQVTM and ANQGSEA. Trimming cost V 6 bases and J 0 bases, with 13 bases left between them.